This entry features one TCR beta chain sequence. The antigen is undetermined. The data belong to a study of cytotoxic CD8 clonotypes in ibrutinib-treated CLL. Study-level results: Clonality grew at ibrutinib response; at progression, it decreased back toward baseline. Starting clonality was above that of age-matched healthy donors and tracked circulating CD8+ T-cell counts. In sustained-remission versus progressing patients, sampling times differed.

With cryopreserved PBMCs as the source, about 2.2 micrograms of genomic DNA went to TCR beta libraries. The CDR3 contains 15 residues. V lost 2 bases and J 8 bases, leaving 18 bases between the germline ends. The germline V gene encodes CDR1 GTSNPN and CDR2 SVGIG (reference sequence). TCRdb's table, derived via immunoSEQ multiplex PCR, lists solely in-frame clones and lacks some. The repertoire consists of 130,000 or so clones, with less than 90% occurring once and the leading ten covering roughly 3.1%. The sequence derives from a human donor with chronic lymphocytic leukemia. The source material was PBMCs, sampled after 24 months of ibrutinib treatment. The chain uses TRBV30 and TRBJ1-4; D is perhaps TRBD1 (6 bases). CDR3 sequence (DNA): TGTGCCTGGAGTAGGGGTTCAGGGGCCGCGGAAAAACTGTTTTTT. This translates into CAWSRGSGAAEKLFF. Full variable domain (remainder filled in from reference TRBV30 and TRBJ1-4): SQTIHQWPATLVQPVGSPLSLECTVEGTSNPNLYWYRQAAGRGLQLLFYSVGIGQISSEVPQNLSASRPQDRQFILSSKKLLLSDSGFYLCAWSRGSGAAEKLFFGSGTQLSVL.